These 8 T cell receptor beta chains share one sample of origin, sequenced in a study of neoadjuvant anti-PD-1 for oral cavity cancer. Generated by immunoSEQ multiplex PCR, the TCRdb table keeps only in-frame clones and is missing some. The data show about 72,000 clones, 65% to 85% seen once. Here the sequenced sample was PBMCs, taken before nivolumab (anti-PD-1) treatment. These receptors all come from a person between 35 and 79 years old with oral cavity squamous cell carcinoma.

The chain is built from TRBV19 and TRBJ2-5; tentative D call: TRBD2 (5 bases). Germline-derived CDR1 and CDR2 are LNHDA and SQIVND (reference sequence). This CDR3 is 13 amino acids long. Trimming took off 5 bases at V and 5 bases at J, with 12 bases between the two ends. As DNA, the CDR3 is TGTGCCAGTAGTGGGGTAGGCGGGGAGACCCAGTACTTC. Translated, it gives CASSGVGGETQYF.

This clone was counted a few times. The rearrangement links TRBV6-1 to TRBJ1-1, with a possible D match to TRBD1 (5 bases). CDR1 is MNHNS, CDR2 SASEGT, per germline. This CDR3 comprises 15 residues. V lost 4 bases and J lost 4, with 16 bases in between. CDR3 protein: CASSAGTSGSTEAFF. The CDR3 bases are TGTGCCAGCAGTGCGGGGACGTCTGGGAGCACTGAAGCTTTCTTT.

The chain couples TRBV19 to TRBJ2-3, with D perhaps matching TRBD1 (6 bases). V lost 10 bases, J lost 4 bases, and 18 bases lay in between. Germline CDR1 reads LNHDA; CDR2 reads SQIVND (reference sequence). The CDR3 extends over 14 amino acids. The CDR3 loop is CATQTKTGADTQYF. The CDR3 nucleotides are TGTGCCACCCAAACAAAGACAGGTGCAGATACGCAGTATTTT.

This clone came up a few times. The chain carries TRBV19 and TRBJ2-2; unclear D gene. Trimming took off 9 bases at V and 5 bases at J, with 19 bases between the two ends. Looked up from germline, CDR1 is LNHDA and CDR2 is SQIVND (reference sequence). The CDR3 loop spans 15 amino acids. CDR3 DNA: TGTGCCAGCAACGGCAGGTGGGCCACAACCGGGGAGCTGTTTTTT. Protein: CASNGRWATTGELFF.

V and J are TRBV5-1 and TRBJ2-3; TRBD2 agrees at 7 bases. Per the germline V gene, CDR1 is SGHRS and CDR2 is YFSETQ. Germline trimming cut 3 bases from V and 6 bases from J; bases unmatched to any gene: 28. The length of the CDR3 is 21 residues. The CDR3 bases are TGCGCCAGCAGCTCTCTAAGGCGGTATGTCGCGGGGGAGGCAACGAGGGATACGCAGTATTTT. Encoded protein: CASSSLRRYVAGEATRDTQYF.

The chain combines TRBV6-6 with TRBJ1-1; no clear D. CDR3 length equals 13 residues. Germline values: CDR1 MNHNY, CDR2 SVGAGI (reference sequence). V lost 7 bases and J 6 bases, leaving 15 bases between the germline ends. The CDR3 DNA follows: TGTGCCAGCACCTTGACTGCGTTCGCTGAAGCTTTCTTT. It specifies CASTLTAFAEAFF.

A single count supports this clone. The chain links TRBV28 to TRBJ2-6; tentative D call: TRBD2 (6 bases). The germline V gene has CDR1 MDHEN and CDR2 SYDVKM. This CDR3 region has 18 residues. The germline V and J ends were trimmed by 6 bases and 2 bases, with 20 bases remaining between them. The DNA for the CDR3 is TGTGCCAGCAGCGACCCGCGGGGAGGTACGGCTGGGGCCAACGTCCTGACTTTC. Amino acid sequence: CASSDPRGGTAGANVLTF.

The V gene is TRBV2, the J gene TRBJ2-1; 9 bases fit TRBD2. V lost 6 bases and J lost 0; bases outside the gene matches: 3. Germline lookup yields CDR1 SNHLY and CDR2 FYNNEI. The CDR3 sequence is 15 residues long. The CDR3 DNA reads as TGTGCCAGCAGCAAAGCGGGGGGCTCCTACAATGAGCAGTTCTTC. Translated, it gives CASSKAGGSYNEQFF.